These T cell receptor beta chains were read from a single sample in a study of early T cells in non-severe SARS-CoV-2 infection. From the 5' RACE reads, TCRdb called clonotypes with MiXCR, one entry per CDR3 protein. This repertoire shows around 50,000 distinct CDR3 sequences, 12% found once; its top ten account for 9.1%. Sample: whole blood. The receptors stem from an adult who was a healthcare worker with PCR-confirmed SARS-CoV-2 infection or an uninfected control (not recorded which). Both conserved end residues are part of each CDR3. The D gene is left open where the match is weak. Clone size is not always given. Where it is, it says once, few, many or a class for expanded clones.

clone_size: many; v_call: TRBV18; d_call: -; j_call: TRBJ1-1; cdr3_aa: CASSPQASGTEAFF; cdr3_nt: TGTGCCAGCTCACCACAAGCCAGCGGTACTGAAGCTTTCTTT
clone_size: many; v_call: TRBV2; d_call: -; j_call: TRBJ1-2; cdr3_aa: CASNGDKLLGDGYTF; cdr3_nt: TGTGCCAGCAACGGGGACAAACTTCTTGGGGATGGCTACACCTTC
clone_size: many; v_call: TRBV28; d_call: -; j_call: TRBJ2-1; cdr3_aa: CASSDTDEQFF; cdr3_nt: TGTGCCAGCAGTGACACAGACGAGCAGTTCTTC
clone_size: few; v_call: TRBV5-4; d_call: TRBD1; j_call: TRBJ1-4; cdr3_aa: CASSSGDSLNEKLFF; cdr3_nt: TGTGCCAGCAGCTCCGGGGACAGCCTAAATGAAAAACTGTTTTTT
clone_size: many; v_call: TRBV7-9; d_call: TRBD1; j_call: TRBJ1-1; cdr3_aa: CASSQTGPNTEAFF; cdr3_nt: TGTGCCAGCAGCCAGACAGGGCCCAACACTGAAGCTTTCTTT
clone_size: medium-sized; v_call: TRBV3-1; d_call: -; j_call: TRBJ1-1; cdr3_aa: CASSHSTGHTEAFF; cdr3_nt: TGTGCCAGCAGCCATTCCACGGGTCACACTGAAGCTTTCTTT
clone_size: -; v_call: TRBV6-2/TRBV6-3; d_call: -; j_call: TRBJ1-5; cdr3_aa: CASRQLNQPQHF; cdr3_nt: TGTGCCAGCAGACAGCTCAATCAGCCCCAGCATTTT
clone_size: -; v_call: TRBV12-3/TRBV12-4; d_call: TRBD1; j_call: TRBJ2-7; cdr3_aa: CASSSYKGTGKSYEQYF; cdr3_nt: TGTGCCAGCAGTTCCTACAAGGGGACAGGGAAAAGCTACGAGCAGTACTTC
clone_size: -; v_call: TRBV10-3; d_call: TRBD1; j_call: TRBJ2-3; cdr3_aa: CAISEGTGSTDTQYF; cdr3_nt: TGTGCCATCAGTGAGGGGACAGGAAGCACAGATACGCAGTATTTT
clone_size: many; v_call: TRBV7-6; d_call: TRBD2; j_call: TRBJ2-1; cdr3_aa: CASSLSTSGGNEQFF; cdr3_nt: TGTGCCAGCAGCTTAAGTACTAGCGGAGGCAATGAGCAGTTCTTC
clone_size: few; v_call: TRBV18; d_call: TRBD1; j_call: TRBJ2-7; cdr3_aa: CASSPLGQGSPGPYEQYF; cdr3_nt: TGTGCCAGCTCACCACTGGGACAGGGATCCCCCGGCCCTTACGAGCAGTACTTC
clone_size: many; v_call: TRBV4-2; d_call: -; j_call: TRBJ2-7; cdr3_aa: CASSQGDKGVGEQYF; cdr3_nt: TGTGCCAGCAGCCAAGGGGACAAGGGGGTTGGCGAGCAGTACTTC
clone_size: many; v_call: TRBV27; d_call: -; j_call: TRBJ1-1; cdr3_aa: CASSHPPGMNTEAFF; cdr3_nt: TGTGCCAGCAGTCACCCGCCAGGGATGAACACTGAAGCTTTCTTT
clone_size: many; v_call: TRBV9; d_call: -; j_call: TRBJ1-3; cdr3_aa: CASSVDLQGNTIYF; cdr3_nt: TGTGCCAGCAGCGTAGATCTTCAGGGAAACACCATATATTTT
clone_size: many; v_call: TRBV29-1; d_call: TRBD2; j_call: TRBJ2-3; cdr3_aa: CSVSMTSGRVDTQYF; cdr3_nt: TGCAGCGTCTCGATGACTAGCGGGAGGGTGGATACGCAGTATTTT
clone_size: -; v_call: TRBV29-1; d_call: TRBD1; j_call: TRBJ1-1; cdr3_aa: CSVPSGGVNTEAFF; cdr3_nt: TGCAGCGTACCTTCAGGGGGAGTGAACACTGAAGCTTTCTTT
clone_size: few; v_call: TRBV4-2; d_call: -; j_call: TRBJ2-5; cdr3_aa: CASSHEQETQYF; cdr3_nt: TGTGCCAGCAGCCACGAGCAAGAGACCCAGTACTTC
clone_size: -; v_call: TRBV5-6; d_call: TRBD1; j_call: TRBJ2-2; cdr3_aa: CASSLWTGFTGELFF; cdr3_nt: TGTGCCAGCAGCTTGTGGACAGGGTTTACCGGGGAGCTGTTTTTT
clone_size: -; v_call: TRBV12-3/TRBV12-4; d_call: TRBD2; j_call: TRBJ2-2; cdr3_aa: CASSPQREAGELFF; cdr3_nt: TGTGCCAGCAGTCCCCAGCGGGAGGCCGGGGAGCTGTTTTTT
clone_size: many; v_call: TRBV18; d_call: -; j_call: TRBJ1-3; cdr3_aa: CASSFETGSGNTIYF; cdr3_nt: TGTGCCAGCTCATTCGAGACAGGCTCTGGAAACACCATATATTTT
clone_size: few; v_call: TRBV6-6; d_call: -; j_call: TRBJ1-1; cdr3_aa: CASSNSGMNTEAFF; cdr3_nt: TGTGCCAGCAGTAACAGCGGTATGAACACTGAAGCTTTCTTT
clone_size: few; v_call: TRBV4-1; d_call: -; j_call: TRBJ2-2; cdr3_aa: CASSQETNRNTGELFF; cdr3_nt: TGCGCCAGCAGCCAAGAGACCAACCGTAACACCGGGGAGCTGTTTTTT
clone_size: few; v_call: TRBV19; d_call: -; j_call: TRBJ2-1; cdr3_aa: CASSSGLRLAEQFF; cdr3_nt: TGTGCCAGTAGTTCGGGTCTCAGGTTGGCTGAGCAGTTCTTC